A single sample is the source of the 20 T cell receptor beta chains below, sequenced in a study of shared clonotypes between healthy human individuals. Libraries were prepared by immunoSEQ multiplex PCR; TCRdb keeps only in-frame clonotypes and omits some of them. The sample lists 2.3 million or so clones, 85% to 95% occurring once. Specimen: naive CD4+ T cells from PBMCs. The subset was: CD45RA+ positively selected. These receptor sequences come from a man between 18 and 29 years old in good health. Some clones in this sample may be carry-over from other donors' samples.

The V gene is TRBV5-8, the J gene TRBJ1-4; D remains unclear. The V and J ends lost 2 bases and 5 bases respectively, with 10 bases between them. Germline CDR1 and CDR2: SGHTS and YDEGEE. CDR3 length: 14 amino acids. In DNA, the CDR3 is TGTGCCAGCAGCTTCAACCGCCCAAATGAAAAACTGTTTTTT. Its translation: CASSFNRPNEKLFF.

The chain links TRBV30 to TRBJ2-2, with D possibly TRBD2 on 6 matching bases. Germline V gene sequence: CDR1 GTSNPN, CDR2 SVGIG (reference sequence). The CDR3 runs to 12 residues. As DNA, the CDR3 is TGTGCGGGGGGTACGAACACCGGGGAGCTGTTTTTT. Translating gives CAGGTNTGELFF.

The chain is built from TRBV27 and TRBJ2-1, with D possibly being TRBD2 (5 bases). Trimming took off 5 bases at V and 4 bases at J, with 12 bases between the two ends. This CDR3 is 14 amino acids long. The V gene's germline CDR1 is MNHEY and CDR2 SMNVEV (reference sequence). CDR3 DNA sequence: TGTGCCAGCAGTCTTGCTCGGGGTTACAATGAGCAGTTCTTC. It is translated as CASSLARGYNEQFF.

V usage is TRBV5-1 and J usage is TRBJ2-2; D gene unclear. V lost 6 bases, J lost 0 bases, and 6 bases lay in between. The CDR3 is 13 amino acids. The germline gives CDR1 SGHRS, CDR2 YFSETQ. The CDR3 loop is CASIEANTGELFF. The CDR3 bases are TGCGCCAGCATCGAAGCGAACACCGGGGAGCTGTTTTTT. Complete variable domain (other parts from reference TRBV5-1 and TRBJ2-2): KAGVTQTPRYLIKTRGQQVTLSCSPISGHRSVSWYQQTPGQGLQFLFEYFSETQRNKGNFPGRFSGRQFSNSRSEMNVSTLELGDSALYLCASIEANTGELFFGEGSRLTVL.

V usage is TRBV7-9 and J usage is TRBJ1-4; D remains ambiguous. V lost 5 bases, J lost 4 bases, and 20 bases lay in between. Germline V gene data show CDR1 as SEHNR and CDR2 as FQNEAQ (reference sequence). The CDR3 runs to 17 residues. The CDR3 DNA is TGTGCCAGCAGCAAAATTGAGGGCCAGACTTTTAATGAAAAACTGTTTTTT. It encodes CASSKIEGQTFNEKLFF.

This rearrangement joins TRBV7-8 to TRBJ1-2; D unclear. The CDR3 loop spans 17 amino acids. The V gene's germline CDR1 is SGHVS and CDR2 FQNEAQ. V lost 1 base to trimming and J lost 6 bases, with 21 bases between them. The DNA for the CDR3 is TGTGCCAGCAGCTTAGAACTGCCTCACCGAGGAGTAGATGGCTACACCTTC. Translated: CASSLELPHRGVDGYTF.

The chain links TRBV11-3 to TRBJ2-1, with D possibly matching TRBD1 (7 bases). The germline V gene encodes CDR1 SGHNT and CDR2 YENEEA. The CDR3 runs to 16 residues. V was pared by 5 bases and J by 8 bases, with 22 bases between. The DNA of the CDR3 is TGTGCCAGCAGCCCTAGGGGGCGCGGGACCAGGGATGAGCAGTTCTTC. Translating it yields CASSPRGRGTRDEQFF. Based on the CDR3 plus reference TRBV11-3 and TRBJ2-1, the full variable domain is EAGVVQSPRYKIIEKKQPVAFWCNPISGHNTLYWYLQNLGQGPELLIRYENEEAVDDSQLPKDRFSAERLKGVDSTLKIQPAELGDSAVYLCASSPRGRGTRDEQFFGPGTRLTVL.

The CDR3 bases are TGTGCCAGCAGCCAAAAAGCAGGAGTCTACAATGAGCAGTTCTTC. Its protein product is CASSQKAGVYNEQFF. V and J are TRBV16 and TRBJ2-1, with no clear D. Germline V gene sequence: CDR1 KGHSY, CDR2 FQNENV. The germline V and J ends were trimmed by 2 bases and 3 bases, with 11 bases remaining between them. The CDR3 extends over 15 amino acids.

A single count supports this clone. V is TRBV14 and J is TRBJ2-1; 8 bases align to TRBD2. The V gene end was trimmed by 1 base and the J gene end by 2 bases; junction bases not matched to a gene: 4. Germline V gene sequence: CDR1 SGHDN, CDR2 FVKESK. CDR3 size: 16 residues. CDR3 protein: CASSQVGSGTYNEQFF. DNA for the CDR3: TGTGCCAGCAGCCAAGTTGGTAGCGGGACCTACAATGAGCAGTTCTTC.

The V gene is TRBV10-3, the J gene TRBJ2-3; the match to TRBD2 covers 11 bases. Per the germline V gene, CDR1 is ENHRY and CDR2 is SYGVKD. V lost 6 bases to trimming and J lost 5 bases; unmatched junction nucleotides: 7. The CDR3 is 15 amino acids. Written as DNA, the CDR3 is TGTGCCATCAGCAGACTAGCGGGAACCGAAGATACGCAGTATTTT. The encoded protein is CAISRLAGTEDTQYF.

The table lists this clone with a few counts. In the same sample, other DNA sequences code for this CDR3. The CDR3 DNA follows: TGTGCCAGCAGTGGCGGATACACTGAAGCTTTCTTT. Amino acids: CASSGGYTEAFF. The rearrangement links TRBV28 to TRBJ1-1; D remains unclear. V lost 5 bases and J 3 bases, leaving 7 bases between the germline ends. This CDR3 is 12 amino acids long. From germline, CDR1 is MDHEN and CDR2 SYDVKM.

Concerning this clone itself: At the DNA level, this CDR3 is encoded by other sequences in the same sample as well. The genes are TRBV5-1 and TRBJ2-3; D may be TRBD2 (5 bases). There are 14 residues in the CDR3. Trimming removed 0 bases at V and 0 bases at J, with 5 bases between. Germline V gene sequence: CDR1 SGHRS, CDR2 YFSETQ. The CDR3 sequence: CASSLERSTDTQYF. The CDR3 DNA reads as TGCGCCAGCAGCTTGGAGCGGAGCACAGATACGCAGTATTTT.

CDR3 region: CSVLLTGASNSPLHF. The CDR3 DNA sequence: TGCAGCGTTCTCCTGACAGGGGCTTCCAATTCACCCCTCCACTTT. The chain carries TRBV29-1 and TRBJ1-6, with TRBD1 matching 8 bases. The V gene's germline CDR1 is SQVTM and CDR2 ANQGSEA. V shed 5 bases and J 7 bases; nucleotides not matched to a gene: 10. The CDR3 is 15 amino acids.

This clone has a single count. The chain has TRBV28 and TRBJ2-7; 10 bases agree with TRBD1. The ends lost 3 bases at V and 7 bases at J; junction bases unmatched: 9. Per germline, CDR1 MDHEN and CDR2 SYDVKM. This CDR3 has 15 residues. Written as DNA, the CDR3 is TGTGCCAGCAGTTTCTCCCGACAGGGGGCTGTGGAGCAGTACTTC. Translating it yields CASSFSRQGAVEQYF.

The chain employs TRBV10-2 and TRBJ2-7; TRBD2 is a possible D gene (6 bases). Trimming removed 2 bases at V and 6 bases at J, with 17 bases between. CDR1 is WSHSY, CDR2 SAAADI, per germline. The length of the CDR3 is 15 residues. The CDR3 here is CASSERLRRAAEQYF. The CDR3, as DNA: TGCGCCAGCAGTGAGCGCCTTAGGAGGGCGGCCGAGCAGTACTTC.

The gene calls are TRBV27 and TRBJ2-3, with 10 bases aligning to TRBD1. The CDR3 covers 15 residues. Looked up from germline, CDR1 is MNHEY and CDR2 is SMNVEV (reference sequence). V shed 5 bases and J 4 bases; nucleotides not matched to a gene: 6. The CDR3 loop is CASSPRDRGADTQYF. CDR3 DNA: TGTGCCAGCAGTCCGCGGGACAGGGGCGCAGATACGCAGTATTTT.

This chain uses TRBV28 with TRBJ1-2, with 8 nucleotides matching TRBD1. With V trimmed by 8 bases and J by 8 bases, 10 bases remained unmatched. CDR3 length equals 13 residues. CDR1 is MDHEN, CDR2 SYDVKM, per germline. The CDR3 DNA reads TGTGCCAGCGCGGACAGGGTAGTGCGGGGCTACACCTTC. Its protein is CASADRVVRGYTF.

The chain links TRBV4-1 to TRBJ2-1; 11 nucleotides match TRBD2. The CDR3 is 15 amino acids. Germline assignment: CDR1 MGHRA and CDR2 YSYEKL. Unmatched junction bases numbered 6, after V lost 1 base and J lost 10 bases. The CDR3 bases are TGCGCCAGCAGCCAAGCTACGGGGACTAGCGGAGAGCAGTTCTTC. Encoded protein: CASSQATGTSGEQFF.

The chain uses TRBV6-6 and TRBJ1-2, with a possible D match to TRBD1 (6 bases). CDR1 is MNHNY and CDR2 is SVGAGI in the germline V gene (reference sequence). Trimming left V 6 bases short and J 1 base short, with 15 bases between. The CDR3 runs to 15 residues. CDR3 bases: TGTGCCAGCAGGCTTCCCCGGGACAATAACTATGGCTACACCTTC. It yields the protein CASRLPRDNNYGYTF.

The V and J genes are TRBV6-1 and TRBJ2-5, with 7 bases matching TRBD1. V gave up 5 bases and J gave up 4 bases; unmatched junction bases: 10. The germline V gene encodes CDR1 MNHNS and CDR2 SASEGT. The CDR3 has 15 amino acids. The CDR3 sequence: CASSNREYRGETQYF. For the CDR3, the DNA is TGTGCCAGCAGTAACAGGGAATACAGGGGAGAGACCCAGTACTTC.